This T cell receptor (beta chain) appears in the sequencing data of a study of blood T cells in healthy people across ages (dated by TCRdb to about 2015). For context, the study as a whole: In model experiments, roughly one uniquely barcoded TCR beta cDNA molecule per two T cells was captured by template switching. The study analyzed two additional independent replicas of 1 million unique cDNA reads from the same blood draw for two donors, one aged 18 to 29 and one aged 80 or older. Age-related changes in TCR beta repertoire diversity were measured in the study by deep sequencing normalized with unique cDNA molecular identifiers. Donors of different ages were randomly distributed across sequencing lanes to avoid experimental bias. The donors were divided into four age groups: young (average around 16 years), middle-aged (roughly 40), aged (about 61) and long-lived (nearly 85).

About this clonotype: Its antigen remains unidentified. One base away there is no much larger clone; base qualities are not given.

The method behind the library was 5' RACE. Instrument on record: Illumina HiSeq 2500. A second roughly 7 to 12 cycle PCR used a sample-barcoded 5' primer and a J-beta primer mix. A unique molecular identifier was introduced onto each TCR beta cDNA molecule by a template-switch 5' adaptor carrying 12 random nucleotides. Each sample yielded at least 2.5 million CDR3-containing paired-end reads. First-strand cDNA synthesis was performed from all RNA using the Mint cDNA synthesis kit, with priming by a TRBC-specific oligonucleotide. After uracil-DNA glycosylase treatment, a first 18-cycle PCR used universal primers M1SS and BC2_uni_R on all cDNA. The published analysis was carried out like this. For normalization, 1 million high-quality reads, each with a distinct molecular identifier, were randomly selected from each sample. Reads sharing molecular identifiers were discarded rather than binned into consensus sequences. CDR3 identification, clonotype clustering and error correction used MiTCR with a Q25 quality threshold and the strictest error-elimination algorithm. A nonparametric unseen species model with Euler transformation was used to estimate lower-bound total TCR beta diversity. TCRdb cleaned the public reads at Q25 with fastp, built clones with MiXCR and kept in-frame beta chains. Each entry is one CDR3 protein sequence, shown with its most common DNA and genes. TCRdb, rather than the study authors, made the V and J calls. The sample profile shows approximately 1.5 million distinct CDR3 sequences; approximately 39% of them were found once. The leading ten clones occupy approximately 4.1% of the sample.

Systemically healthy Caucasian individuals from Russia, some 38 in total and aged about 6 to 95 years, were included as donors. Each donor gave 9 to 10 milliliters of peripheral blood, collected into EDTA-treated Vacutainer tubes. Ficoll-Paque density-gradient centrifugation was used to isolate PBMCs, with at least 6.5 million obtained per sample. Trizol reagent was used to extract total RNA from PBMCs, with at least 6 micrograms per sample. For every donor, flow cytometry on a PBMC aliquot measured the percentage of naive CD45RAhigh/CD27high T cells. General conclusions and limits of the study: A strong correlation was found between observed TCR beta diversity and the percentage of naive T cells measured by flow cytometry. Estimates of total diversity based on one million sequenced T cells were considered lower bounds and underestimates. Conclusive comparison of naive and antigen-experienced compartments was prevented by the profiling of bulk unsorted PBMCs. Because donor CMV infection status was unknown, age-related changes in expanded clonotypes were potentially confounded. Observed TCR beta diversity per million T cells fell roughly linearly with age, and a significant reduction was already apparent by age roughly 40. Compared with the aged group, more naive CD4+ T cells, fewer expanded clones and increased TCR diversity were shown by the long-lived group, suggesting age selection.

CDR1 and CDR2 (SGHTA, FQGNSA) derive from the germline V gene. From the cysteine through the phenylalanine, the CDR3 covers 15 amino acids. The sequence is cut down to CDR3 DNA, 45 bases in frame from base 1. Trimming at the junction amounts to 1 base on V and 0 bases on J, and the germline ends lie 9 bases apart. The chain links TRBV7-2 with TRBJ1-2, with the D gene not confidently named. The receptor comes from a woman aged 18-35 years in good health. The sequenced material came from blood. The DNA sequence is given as TGTGCCAGCAGCTTAGGACTTGCCTCTAACTATGGCTACACCTTC. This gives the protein CASSLGLASNYGYTF.